These 20 T cell receptor beta chains originate from one sample sequenced in a study of immune evolution from preneoplasia to lung adenocarcinoma. Sequenced by immunoSEQ multiplex PCR; TCRdb stores in-frame clones only, minus some. The table lists 13,000 or so clones, roughly 84% of them singletons. The sample consisted of FFPE tissue from an adenomatous hyperplasia lung lesion. The subset here: atypical adenomatous hyperplasia (AAH), lung preneoplasia. The receptors were gathered from a person between 50 and 70 years old with lung adenocarcinoma.

The V gene is TRBV4-2, the J gene TRBJ2-3, with TRBD2 identical over 7 bases. Germline V lookup: CDR1 LGHNA, CDR2 YNFKEQ. The V and J ends lost 5 bases and 0 bases, in that order; junction bases with no gene match: 5. This CDR3 has 15 amino acids. The CDR3 is CASSGSGASTDTQYF. CDR3 coding DNA: TGTGCCAGCAGCGGCAGCGGGGCTAGCACAGATACGCAGTATTTT.

The chain recombines TRBV19 with TRBJ1-4; maybe TRBD1 (6 bases). This CDR3 contains 17 residues. Germline V gives CDR1 LNHDA, CDR2 SQIVND (reference sequence). With 5 bases removed from V and 7 bases from J, the gap between germline ends came to 23 bases. The CDR3 sequence is CASSGSPTAGVGEKLFF. CDR3 nucleotides: TGTGCCAGTAGTGGGTCCCCTACGGCAGGGGTAGGTGAAAAACTGTTTTTT.

Comments on this clone: At one boundary the junction diverges from the germline segment, which might be a read error. For the CDR3, the DNA is TGTGCCAGCAGCTTGTTGACTATGGCGGGAGGGCCGTCGAGTTTC. It is translated as CASSLLTMAGGPSSF. The chain couples TRBV5-5 to TRBJ2-4; 9 nucleotides agree with TRBD2. This CDR3 comprises 15 residues. The germline CDR1 and CDR2 sequences are SGHKS and YYEKEE (reference sequence).

This clone was seen only a few times. The J gene is TRBJ1-6, the V gene TRBV6-1, with 7 nucleotides matching TRBD1. The germline V gene has CDR1 MNHNS and CDR2 SASEGT. CDR3 size: 13 residues. V lost 6 bases and J lost 10; bases outside the gene matches: 6. The CDR3 reads CASSDRADSPLHF. The CDR3 coding sequence is TGTGCCAGCAGCGACAGGGCCGACTCACCCCTCCACTTT.

This clone is medium-sized in the sample. This rearrangement joins TRBV7-2 to TRBJ2-3, with D possibly matching TRBD2 (7 bases). Germline lookup yields CDR1 SGHTA and CDR2 FQGNSA. The CDR3 spans 14 residues. The V and J ends lost 8 bases and 4 bases respectively, with 16 bases between them. The DNA for the CDR3 is TGTGCCAGCGCAAGAGGGGGGGCGGCAGATACGCAGTATTTT. It codes for CASARGGAADTQYF.

A few counts support this clone. CDR3 sequence reads: CASSRRYETQYF. Written as DNA, the CDR3 is TGTGCCAGCAGCCGTAGGTACGAGACCCAGTACTTC. This rearrangement joins TRBV7-6 to TRBJ2-5; D call uncertain. V lost 5 bases to trimming and J lost 5 bases, with 9 bases between them. The CDR3 runs to 12 residues. The germline V gene has CDR1 SGHVS and CDR2 FNYEAQ.

This rearrangement joins TRBV29-1 to TRBJ1-2; weak D call: TRBD1 (5 bases). Trimming took off 8 bases at V and 5 bases at J, with 18 bases between the two ends. Germline V gene lookup returns CDR1 SQVTM and CDR2 ANQGSEA. The CDR3 sequence is 13 residues long. The CDR3 reads CSTDRARGYGYTF. CDR3 in DNA: TGCAGCACCGATCGGGCAAGGGGATATGGCTACACCTTC.

The CDR3 region has the DNA TGCAGCGCCGCAGTGGACGGGTCGCTTTCAGCCCAGCATTTT. Translating it yields CSAAVDGSLSAQHF. This sequence joins TRBV29-1 and TRBJ1-5; D not certain. The ends were cut back, 7 bases at V and 11 bases at J, with 24 bases in the middle. Germline CDR1 SQVTM, CDR2 ANQGSEA. CDR3 length equals 14 residues.

The rearrangement uses TRBV28 and TRBJ1-5; a weak D match, TRBD1 (5 bases). The CDR3 is 14 residues long. In germline, CDR1 is MDHEN, CDR2 SYDVKM. Trimming removed 3 bases from V and 5 bases from J, with 11 bases in between. The CDR3 nucleotides are TGTGCCAGCAGTTTTTGGGGGTATGATCAGCCCCAGCATTTT. Protein sequence: CASSFWGYDQPQHF.

CDR3: CASSEQTGGSEQFF. The CDR3 DNA reads TGTGCCAGCAGTGAGCAGACAGGGGGCAGTGAGCAGTTCTTC. The chain has TRBV6-1 and TRBJ2-1; 10 bases align to TRBD1. The CDR3 sequence is 14 residues long. The J segment lost 9 bases and the V segment lost 3 bases, leaving 5 bases of the junction unmatched. CDR1 is MNHNS, CDR2 SASEGT, per germline.

As to this clone: One end of the junction is discordant with germline, which a read error may explain. The V and J genes are TRBV29-1 and TRBJ2-7; a possible D gene is TRBD1 (7 bases). Germline V gives CDR1 SQVTM, CDR2 ANQGSEA. This CDR3 has 15 amino acids. CDR3 amino acids: CSVKEGGQTFYEQYF. The CDR3 DNA follows: TGCAGCGTTAAAGAGGGGGGACAGACGTTCTACGAGCAGTACTTC.

This clone was seen just once. The rearrangement joins TRBV6-5 to TRBJ1-2; 7 bases map to TRBD1. This CDR3 contains 14 residues. The V and J ends lost 5 bases and 2 bases, in that order; junction bases with no gene match: 5. CDR1 and CDR2 (germline): MNHEY, SVGAGI. CDR3 DNA: TGTGCCAGCAGTACGGGACAGACGAACTATGGCTACACCTTC. This codes for CASSTGQTNYGYTF.

The rearrangement joins TRBV11-3 to TRBJ2-5, with TRBD2 identical over 8 bases. Germline CDR1 reads SGHNT; CDR2 reads YENEEA. The CDR3 totals 17 residues. With V trimmed by 0 bases and J by 7 bases, 13 bases remained unmatched. CDR3 in amino acids: CASSLDALASGGGTQYF. In DNA, the CDR3 is TGTGCCAGCAGCTTAGATGCGCTAGCGAGCGGGGGTGGGACCCAGTACTTC.

The chain employs TRBV28 and TRBJ2-5, with no clear D. This CDR3 is built from 14 residues. CDR1 and CDR2 (germline): MDHEN, SYDVKM. V was clipped by 1 base and J by 3 bases, with 9 bases between them. DNA of the CDR3: TGTGCCAGCAGTTTATCTGGACCGAAAGAGACCCAGTACTTC. The encoded protein is CASSLSGPKETQYF.

This clone was seen only a few times. This rearrangement joins TRBV4-2 to TRBJ2-3; D may be TRBD2 (5 bases). This CDR3 has 11 amino acids. The V and J ends lost 4 bases and 9 bases respectively, with 8 bases between them. Germline V gene sequence: CDR1 LGHNA, CDR2 YNFKEQ. The CDR3 nucleotides read TGTGCCAGCAGCCTCACGGGGACGCAGTATTTT. This codes for CASSLTGTQYF.

This chain connects TRBV9 to TRBJ2-6, with D possibly TRBD2 on 6 matching bases. The CDR3 is 18 amino acids. CDR1 is SGDLS, CDR2 YYNGEE, per germline. Deletions cut 0 bases from V and 0 bases from J, with 13 bases between. This CDR3 reads CASSVVSGLGSGANVLTF. DNA for the CDR3: TGTGCCAGCAGCGTAGTTAGCGGTTTGGGCTCTGGGGCCAACGTCCTGACTTTC.

V usage is TRBV18 and J usage is TRBJ1-1; TRBD1 matches 7 bases. J lost 8 bases, V lost 3 bases, and 3 bases had no gene match. Germline-derived CDR1 and CDR2 are KGHSH and LQKENI. CDR3 length equals 12 residues. This CDR3 reads CASSPGQTEAFF. The CDR3 region has the DNA TGTGCCAGCTCACCGGGACAGACCGAAGCTTTCTTT.

The genes are TRBV28 and TRBJ1-2; D gene unclear. Between the trimmed V and J ends, which lost 4 bases and 4 bases, there was a span of 16 bases. Per germline, CDR1 MDHEN and CDR2 SYDVKM. The CDR3 is 15 residues long. In DNA, the CDR3 is TGTGCCAGCAGTTCTCAACCTAGCATCGGCTATGGCTACACCTTC. Its translation is CASSSQPSIGYGYTF.

As regards this clone: One end of the junction varies from germline; a read error may be responsible. Other DNA sequences within the sample encode an identical CDR3. The genes are TRBV5-1 and TRBJ2-2, with 9 nucleotides matching TRBD1. The V gene's germline CDR1 is SGHRS and CDR2 YFSETQ. The CDR3 is 15 residues long. CDR3 amino acids: CASSTGQGNTGELFF. The CDR3 region has the DNA TGCGCCAGCAGCACAGGACAGGGGAACACCGGGGAGTTGTTTTTT.

A note on this clone: Other nucleotide sequences from this sample produce the same CDR3. The chain links TRBV7-3 to TRBJ1-1; TRBD1 is a possible D gene (6 bases). Germline lookup yields CDR1 SGHTA and CDR2 FQGTGA. The CDR3 is 13 amino acids. V lost 1 base, J lost 8 bases, and 11 bases lay in between. The CDR3 DNA is TGTGCCAGCAGCTTAATCAGGGGTACCGAAGCTTTCTTT. This translates into CASSLIRGTEAFF.